The TCR beta chain under discussion was sequenced for a study of T cells in Graves' hyperthyroidism and ophthalmopathy. General study results and limits: Blood held most thyroid clonotypes expanded above 0.001 frequency.

Regions amplified from RNA transcripts were the TCR beta CDR3 regions. During a first-round RT-PCR of the TCR CDR3, the HTBI primer set was used. TCRdb independently ran MiXCR on the multiplex PCR reads; one entry per CDR3 protein. The table has a few hundred thousand distinct CDR3 sequences, roughly 14% seen once. This clonotype was counted between two and nine times. What it binds is not known. Exclusion criteria comprised uncontrolled infection, other autoimmune disease, pregnancy or lactation. Predating any ophthalmopathy symptoms, the blood sample was taken at first hyperthyroidism diagnosis. V lost 1 base, J lost 1 base, and 2 bases stayed unmatched. The CDR3 contains 17 residues. In germline, CDR1 is SGHTA, CDR2 FQGNSA.

Sequencing was performed on blood. This chain uses TRBV7-2 with TRBJ2-3; 13 nucleotides line up with TRBD2. This receptor was identified in a man aged 25 to 40 with Graves' hyperthyroidism that later progressed to Graves' ophthalmopathy. CDR3 coding DNA: TGTGCCAGCAGCTTAGAACTAGCGGGGGGGCGCACAGATACGCAGTATTTT. It specifies CASSLELAGGRTDTQYF.